The T cell receptor beta chain described here comes from a study of T cell responses to AZD1222 COVID-19 vaccine. About the research overall: Pooled together were second doses at about 4 or about 12 weeks. General study findings and limits: Only a handful of AZD1222 recipients, more than five in all, had baseline seropositivity. Rises in breadth and depth of Spike-specific TCRs came after two AZD1222 doses. Without day 14 samples, only post-peak T cell repertoires were studied.

With respect to this clone: Its antigen is undetermined.

The CDR3 has 17 residues. V shed 9 bases and J shed 3 bases, with 24 bases lying between them. From germline, CDR1 is MNHEY and CDR2 SMNVEV (reference sequence). Measured with immunoSEQ multiplex PCR; TCRdb has only the in-frame clones, and not every one. Among about 94,000 clones, more than 70% were seen once, and the ten largest hold about an eighth. V and J are TRBV27 and TRBJ1-5; maybe TRBD1 (6 bases). This sample comprised peripheral blood, obtained on day 0 of AZD1222 vaccination. The receptor was isolated from an adult in good health. The CDR3 nucleotides read TGTGCCAGTCAGCTTACTACCCCCGGGACACTCAATCAGCCCCAGCATTTT. As protein: CASQLTTPGTLNQPQHF.